This T cell receptor (beta chain) was found in a study of T cells in Graves' hyperthyroidism and ophthalmopathy. For the study at large: Peripheral blood samples were taken at initial diagnosis, prior to any treatment.

Active moderate-to-severe ophthalmopathy, Clinical Activity Score at least 3, NOSPECS at least 4, under 3 months' duration. Amplified TCR beta CDR3 regions came from RNA transcripts. First-round RT-PCR targeting the TCR CDR3 was performed with the HTBI primer set. A single record per CDR3 protein comes from TCRdb applying MiXCR to the multiplex PCR reads. The repertoire holds 220,000 or so distinct CDR3 sequences, roughly 15% seen once, with less than 35% in the top ten. The V and J ends lost 1 base and 0 bases respectively, with 10 bases between them. Germline assignment: CDR1 LNHNV and CDR2 YYDKDF (reference sequence). The CDR3 extends over 16 amino acids. Study findings and constraints: Ophthalmopathy was told apart from stable hyperthyroidism by a 13 V-J model. Ophthalmopathy, which appeared later, was predicted by the model a median 6.5 months before onset.

This clonotype occurred many times. Its antigen is as yet unknown. The sample was blood. The chain recombines TRBV15 with TRBJ2-4, with TRBD1 as a possible D gene (6 bases). This TCR was recovered from a woman younger than 30 with Graves' ophthalmopathy. The CDR3: CATSRGRQVAKNIQYF. The DNA for the CDR3 is TGTGCCACCAGCAGAGGAAGACAGGTAGCCAAAAACATTCAGTACTTC.